Below, one T cell receptor (beta chain) is given with its context. This record comes from a study of blood T cell repertoires in COVID-19. Looking at the study overall: Samples of COVID-19 (acute and convalescent) were obtained from the United States, Italy and Spain. T cells, B-cell-depleted T cells, or PBMCs provided the cDNA or gDNA that served as material.

Germline CDR1 and CDR2: SGHRS and YFSETQ. The CDR3 extends over 16 amino acids. The V gene lost 0 bases and the J gene lost 1 base, with 12 bases spanning the gap. As handled by the study authors: Estimation of nucleated cell counts relied on the amplification of reference gene primers. Profiling relied on immunoSEQ multiplex PCR, and the TCRdb table lists in-frame clones only, not all of them. V, J and clone size reflect that table, while D and trimming were determined from the DNA. Altogether about 120,000 clones are present, 70% to 85% being singletons, with the ten largest covering less than 9%. The sequencing sample was made of peripheral blood. This chain uses TRBV5-1 with TRBJ2-3; D unresolved. The TCR sequence derives from a man aged 70-80 years with active or convalescent COVID-19. The CDR3: CASSLGQALGTDTQYF. The CDR3 coding sequence is TGCGCCAGCAGCTTGGGGCAGGCCTTGGGCACAGATACGCAGTATTTT.